The next 29 T cell receptor beta chains were all read from a single sample in a study of blood T cell repertoires in COVID-19. The method was immunoSEQ multiplex PCR; TCRdb's version includes in-frame clones alone and lacks a portion of them. The table has about 380,000 clones, about 90% seen once. Sequences were obtained from peripheral blood. Every receptor here comes from a man aged 35 to 55 with acute or convalescent COVID-19.

The rearrangement links TRBV28 to TRBJ2-4; a weak D match, TRBD2 (5 bases). This CDR3 spans 16 amino acids. The V end lost 3 bases, the J end lost 0 bases, and 12 bases lay between the germline ends. Germline V gene lookup returns CDR1 MDHEN and CDR2 SYDVKM. CDR3 nucleotide sequence: TGTGCCAGCAGTTTGTTCCTTCGGGGAGCCAAAAACATTCAGTACTTC. Translation gives CASSLFLRGAKNIQYF.

The gene calls are TRBV27 and TRBJ1-5, with no clear D. The V and J ends lost 9 bases and 0 bases respectively, with 15 bases between them. CDR1 and CDR2 (germline): MNHEY, SMNVEV (reference sequence). The CDR3 is made up of 15 amino acids. For the CDR3, the DNA is TGTGCCAGTGCGATTAAGATGAATAGCAATCAGCCCCAGCATTTT. Translating gives CASAIKMNSNQPQHF.

Details on this clone: The identical CDR3 is also encoded by other nucleotide sequences in the sample. The rearrangement uses TRBV27 and TRBJ2-1; 12 bases match TRBD2. CDR3 length: 20 amino acids. V lost 4 bases to trimming and J lost 0 bases; unmatched junction nucleotides: 13. Germline-derived CDR1 and CDR2 are MNHEY and SMNVEV (reference sequence). CDR3 DNA sequence: TGTGCCAGCAGTTCCCCGGGACTAGCGGGTCTACTTAGCTCCTACAATGAGCAGTTCTTC. Protein product: CASSSPGLAGLLSSYNEQFF.

The rearrangement links TRBV7-9 to TRBJ1-5, with a weak D call TRBD1 (6 bases). In germline, CDR1 is SEHNR, CDR2 FQNEAQ (reference sequence). CDR3 length: 15 amino acids. With 1 base removed from V and 5 bases from J, the gap between germline ends came to 12 bases. The chain's CDR3 is CASSLDTGNDQPQHF. CDR3 sequence (DNA): TGTGCCAGCAGCTTAGACACAGGGAACGATCAGCCCCAGCATTTT.

This chain connects TRBV30 to TRBJ1-4, with a weak D call TRBD1 (6 bases). The CDR3 covers 18 residues. V lost 3 bases, J lost 0 bases, and 20 bases lay in between. Germline assignment: CDR1 GTSNPN and CDR2 SVGIG (reference sequence). CDR3 loop: CAWSLDRTAIPTNEKLFF. As DNA, the CDR3 is TGTGCCTGGAGCCTCGACCGGACAGCCATACCAACTAATGAAAAACTGTTTTTT.

This sequence joins TRBV12-3 or TRBV12-4 and TRBJ2-7; D possibly corresponds to TRBD1 (5 bases). Between the trimmed V and J ends, which lost 3 bases and 9 bases, there was a span of 12 bases. This CDR3 contains 12 residues. Here the CDR3 reads CASSLDATGQYF. The CDR3 DNA is TGTGCCAGCAGTTTGGACGCTACAGGGCAGTACTTC.

The chain has TRBV6-5 and TRBJ2-5; 8 bases fit TRBD1. This CDR3 contains 15 residues. The germline CDR1 and CDR2 sequences are MNHEY and SVGAGI. The trim removed 8 bases at V and 5 bases at J, leaving 13 bases unmatched. The CDR3 DNA is TGTGCCAGCTCTCTCGAGAGGGGACAGGAGGAGACCCAGTACTTC. Amino acid sequence: CASSLERGQEETQYF.

The V call is TRBV7-8, the J call TRBJ1-5; D is unclear. Trimming cost V 3 bases and J 6 bases, with 9 bases left between them. In germline, CDR1 is SGHVS, CDR2 FQNEAQ. This CDR3 is 13 amino acids long. CDR3 bases: TGTGCCAGCAGCTTTTTGGGCGCTCAGCCCCAGCATTTT. Protein sequence: CASSFLGAQPQHF.

The V call is TRBV3-1 (or the pseudogene TRBV3-2), the J call TRBJ1-1; D possibly corresponds to TRBD1 (6 bases). The germline gives CDR1 LGHDT, CDR2 YNNKEL (reference sequence). Trimming took off 0 bases at V and 0 bases at J, with 14 bases between the two ends. The CDR3 consists of 17 residues. The CDR3 coding sequence is TGTGCCAGCAGCCAAGATCGAGGCAGGGGCATGAACACTGAAGCTTTCTTT. Its translation: CASSQDRGRGMNTEAFF.

Here the CDR3 DNA reads TGTGCCAGCTCGCAGAGCCTACAGGGATTTAAGGCTGAAGCTTTCTTT. This sequence encodes CASSQSLQGFKAEAFF. V gene TRBV18 combines with J gene TRBJ1-1; a weak D match, TRBD1 (6 bases). V gave up 6 bases and J gave up 6 bases, with 23 bases separating them. The CDR3 is 16 amino acids. Germline-derived CDR1 and CDR2 are KGHSH and LQKENI.

The J gene is TRBJ2-7, the V gene TRBV6-2 or TRBV6-3; 9 bases are a match to TRBD2. V trimming: 2 bases; J trimming: 0 bases; junction bases outside the gene matches: 5. The CDR3 runs 16 residues. The V gene's germline CDR1 is MNHEY and CDR2 SVGEGT. The CDR3 DNA follows: TGTGCCAGCAGTTACCTGGGTAGCGGGGGCTCCTACGAGCAGTACTTC. Translation gives CASSYLGSGGSYEQYF.

The genes are TRBV6-5 and TRBJ1-2, with D possibly being TRBD1 (6 bases). The CDR3 is 12 amino acids. Germline lookup yields CDR1 MNHEY and CDR2 SVGAGI. Trimming left V 5 bases short and J 3 bases short, with 7 bases between. DNA for the CDR3: TGTGCCAGCAGTCGGACAGACTATGGCTACACCTTC. It encodes CASSRTDYGYTF.

Of note for this clone: An end of the junction does not agree with germline; a read error may underlie this. The chain joins TRBV28 to TRBJ2-3; D not resolved. The CDR3 spans 15 residues. Germline V gene sequence: CDR1 MDHEN, CDR2 SYDVKM. The CDR3 DNA follows: TGTGCCAGCAGTTTAACCGGGTCACGCACAAATACGCAGTATTTT. Translation gives CASSLTGSRTNTQYF.

The chain links TRBV7-2 to TRBJ1-5; possibly TRBD1 for D (6 bases). The CDR3 loop spans 14 amino acids. CDR1 is SGHTA and CDR2 is FQGNSA in the germline V gene. Deletions cut 1 base from V and 2 bases from J, with 6 bases between. CDR3 in DNA: TGTGCCAGCAGCTTAGGACAGGGCAATCAGCCCCAGCATTTT. Its protein product is CASSLGQGNQPQHF.

Only one count was recorded for this clone. The rearrangement uses TRBV19 and TRBJ1-2; TRBD1 agrees at 10 bases. Looked up from germline, CDR1 is LNHDA and CDR2 is SQIVND (reference sequence). The CDR3 covers 15 residues. V dropped 6 bases and J dropped 2; count of bases not matched to a gene: 6. The CDR3 protein is CASRVTGQGNYGYTF. The DNA of the CDR3 is TGTGCCAGTAGGGTCACGGGACAGGGGAACTATGGCTACACCTTC.

The table lists this clone with a count of one. The chain has TRBV14 and TRBJ1-1; 8 nucleotides match TRBD1. Germline trimming cut 9 bases from V and 0 bases from J; bases unmatched to any gene: 6. Germline CDR1 is SGHDN and CDR2 is FVKESK. The CDR3 runs 14 residues. The CDR3: CASTGGYMNTEAFF. In DNA, the CDR3 is TGTGCCAGTACAGGGGGTTACATGAACACTGAAGCTTTCTTT.

The chain uses TRBV7-2 and TRBJ1-5; D is perhaps TRBD1 (6 bases). The CDR3 length is 17 residues. Trimming cost V 5 bases and J 9 bases, with 26 bases left between them. Germline CDR1 and CDR2: SGHTA and FQGNSA. As DNA, the CDR3 is TGTGCCAGCAGCCAAGAGGGGGGGAGGGGATCCTTTCGGCCCCAGCATTTT. Translation gives CASSQEGGRGSFRPQHF.

The chain uses TRBV10-3 and TRBJ2-7; the D gene is possibly TRBD1 (7 bases). Germline CDR1 and CDR2: ENHRY and SYGVKD. The CDR3 is made up of 14 amino acids. V was clipped by 1 base and J by 5 bases, with 12 bases between them. CDR3 in DNA: TGTGCCATCAGTGAGTTTCAGGGGGGCAACGAGCAGTACTTC. Amino acid sequence: CAISEFQGGNEQYF.

The chain links TRBV5-4 to TRBJ1-1; D might be TRBD1 (5 bases). Germline lookup yields CDR1 SGHNT and CDR2 YYREEE (reference sequence). With 4 bases removed from V and 1 base from J, the gap between germline ends came to 14 bases. The CDR3 contains 15 residues. The CDR3 spells CASSAIRTGNTEAFF. CDR3 bases: TGTGCCAGCAGCGCCATTCGAACAGGGAACACTGAAGCTTTCTTT.

The chain combines TRBV10-1 with TRBJ2-1; TRBD2 might be the D (5 bases). Germline-derived CDR1 and CDR2 are WNHNN and SYGVQD (reference sequence). CDR3 length: 14 residues. V gave up 2 bases and J gave up 10 bases, with 15 bases separating them. In DNA, the CDR3 is TGCGCCAGCAGTGAGGTTCGGGGTGGACCCGAGCAGTTCTTC. Translated, it gives CASSEVRGGPEQFF.

The rearrangement uses TRBV12-5 and TRBJ2-5; TRBD2 matches at 8 bases. Per germline, CDR1 LGHNT and CDR2 FRNRAP. The CDR3 totals 15 residues. The junction had 9 bases not matched to a gene; V was cut back by 7 bases and J by 2 bases. The CDR3, as DNA: TGTGCTAGTGCCACTTGGCGGGGGGAGCAAGAGACCCAGTACTTC. Its translation: CASATWRGEQETQYF.

The chain links TRBV6-5 to TRBJ2-7; TRBD2 matches at 7 bases. Germline assignment: CDR1 MNHEY and CDR2 SVGAGI. The CDR3 is 15 residues long. Unmatched junction bases numbered 6, after V lost 0 bases and J lost 4 bases. Written as DNA, the CDR3 is TGTGCCAGCAGTTACTCGTTTCGGCGGGGGTACGAGCAGTACTTC. This translates into CASSYSFRRGYEQYF.

This clone was counted once. The chain couples TRBV4-2 to TRBJ1-4, with TRBD1 matching over 9 bases. The CDR3 sequence is 17 residues long. With V trimmed by 0 bases and J by 4 bases, 6 bases remained unmatched. Germline CDR1 LGHNA, CDR2 YNFKEQ. As DNA, the CDR3 is TGTGCCAGCAGCCAAGAACCGCCGGGACAGGGTAATGAAAAACTGTTTTTT. Protein product: CASSQEPPGQGNEKLFF.

The J gene is TRBJ1-4, the V gene TRBV5-8; D not resolved. Per germline, CDR1 SGHTS and CDR2 YDEGEE. With 4 bases removed from V and 0 bases from J, the gap between germline ends came to 13 bases. CDR3 length equals 16 residues. The CDR3 here is CASSATRFATNEKLFF. The CDR3 bases are TGTGCCAGCAGCGCCACAAGATTTGCAACTAATGAAAAACTGTTTTTT.

The chain uses TRBV28 and TRBJ1-3, with D maybe TRBD1 (6 bases). The CDR3 sequence is 12 residues long. CDR1 and CDR2 (germline): MDHEN, SYDVKM. V was clipped by 3 bases and J by 10 bases, with 10 bases between them. The chain's CDR3 is CASSFGGQTIYF. In DNA, the CDR3 is TGTGCCAGCAGTTTCGGGGGGCAAACCATATATTTT.

This rearrangement joins TRBV7-3 to TRBJ1-2, with 10 bases aligning to TRBD1. Looked up from germline, CDR1 is SGHTA and CDR2 is FQGTGA. There are 14 residues in the CDR3. The V segment lost 1 base and the J segment 8 bases; nucleotides outside the gene matches: 4. CDR3 residues: CASSLRGQGSGYTF. The CDR3 DNA follows: TGTGCCAGCAGCTTAAGGGGACAGGGGAGCGGCTACACCTTC.

V usage is TRBV27 and J usage is TRBJ1-6; 9 positions agree with TRBD1. J was trimmed by 10 bases and V by 5 bases; bases with no gene match: 15. The CDR3 consists of 17 residues. Looked up from germline, CDR1 is MNHEY and CDR2 is SMNVEV (reference sequence). CDR3 residues: CASSPNRGRLYDSPLHF. For the CDR3, the DNA is TGTGCCAGCAGTCCGAACAGGGGGCGACTGTACGACTCACCCCTCCACTTT.

The chain carries TRBV7-2 and TRBJ1-5; 7 bases map to TRBD1. V shed 2 bases and J 3 bases; nucleotides not matched to a gene: 4. CDR1 and CDR2 (germline): SGHTA, FQGNSA. The CDR3 is 15 amino acids. The CDR3 sequence is CASSLRGQVNQPQHF. DNA for the CDR3: TGTGCCAGCAGCTTAAGGGGGCAGGTCAATCAGCCCCAGCATTTT.

Written as DNA, the CDR3 is TGTGCCATCAGTGAGTCGTCGGGACACATGGGCCTTAATGAAAAACTGTTTTTT. Protein: CAISESSGHMGLNEKLFF. The chain uses TRBV10-3 and TRBJ1-4, with a tentative D call TRBD1 (6 bases). With 0 bases removed from V and 4 bases from J, the gap between germline ends came to 18 bases. Germline V gene data show CDR1 as ENHRY and CDR2 as SYGVKD. The CDR3 has 18 residues.